The next 23 T cell receptor beta chains were all read from a single sample in a study of T-cell memory formation after mild COVID-19. TCRdb fed the 5' RACE reads into MiXCR, producing one record per CDR3 protein. The table has about 360,000 distinct CDR3 sequences, 10% to 15% seen once; the top ten hold 20% to 25%. Sequencing was carried out using PBMCs or a T cell subset sorted from them (not recorded which). All receptors come from a man younger than 30 who had mild COVID-19 (a few samples of this study predate the infection). Cell type and time point are not known.

This clonotype appeared a few times. This chain connects TRBV4-1 to TRBJ1-5, with TRBD1 identical over 7 bases. Per the germline V gene, CDR1 is MGHRA and CDR2 is YSYEKL. This CDR3 comprises 16 residues. V was clipped by 3 bases and J by 4 bases; unmatched bases: 9. The CDR3 loop reads CASSQREGAWNQPQHF. In DNA, the CDR3 is TGCGCCAGCAGCCAGAGGGAGGGGGCTTGGAATCAGCCCCAGCATTTT.

The chain carries TRBV2 and TRBJ1-5, with D possibly TRBD1 on 5 matching bases. CDR1 and CDR2 from the germline V gene are SNHLY and FYNNEI. The CDR3 is 16 residues long. Trimming shortened V by 5 bases and J by 0 bases, and 14 bases separated the two germline ends. The CDR3 nucleotides read TGTGCCAGCAGTTCCCGGGGGTTGTATAGCAATCAGCCCCAGCATTTT. Amino acids: CASSSRGLYSNQPQHF.

This clonotype was counted between two and nine times. The V gene is TRBV4-3, the J gene TRBJ2-7; 9 bases are shared with TRBD2. V lost 3 bases and J lost 0; bases outside the gene matches: 12. Germline lookup yields CDR1 LGHNA and CDR2 YSLEER. There are 18 residues in the CDR3. CDR3 in amino acids: CASSQVNSLAGSSYEQYF. The CDR3 DNA reads TGCGCCAGCAGCCAGGTAAACTCCCTAGCGGGGAGCTCCTACGAGCAGTACTTC.

This clonotype was seen at least ten times. The chain has TRBV12-3 or TRBV12-4 and TRBJ1-2; D unclear. The V end was cut by 3 bases, the J end by 2 bases, with 7 bases between. The CDR3 loop spans 13 amino acids. CDR3 in DNA: TGTGCCAGCAGTTTCGGCGCGAACTATGGCTACACCTTC. Residues: CASSFGANYGYTF.

This chain joins TRBV7-8 and TRBJ2-3; a possible D gene is TRBD2 (5 bases). Trimming left V 5 bases short and J 7 bases short, with 16 bases between. Per the germline V gene, CDR1 is SGHVS and CDR2 is FQNEAQ. The CDR3 is 14 residues long. The CDR3 reads CASSPREGSYTQYF. Written as DNA, the CDR3 is TGTGCCAGCAGCCCAAGAGAGGGAAGTTATACGCAGTATTTT.

The chain uses TRBV6-2 or TRBV6-3 and TRBJ2-1; 7 nucleotides match TRBD2. J gave up 2 bases and V 6 bases, and 10 bases lay outside the gene matches. Germline values: CDR1 MNHEY, CDR2 SVGEGT. The CDR3 totals 16 residues. The CDR3 DNA reads TGTGCCAGCAGCTACATGGGGGGGTTTGCCTACAATGAGCAGTTCTTC. This translates into CASSYMGGFAYNEQFF.

This clonotype occurred a few times. This chain connects TRBV6-2 or TRBV6-3 to TRBJ2-7; D perhaps matches TRBD2 (6 bases). Germline CDR1 and CDR2: MNHEY and SVGEGT. The CDR3 is made up of 15 amino acids. Trimming removed 0 bases from V and 2 bases from J, with 11 bases in between. The CDR3 spells CASSYSSGKTYEQYF. The CDR3 DNA reads TGTGCCAGCAGTTACTCTAGCGGTAAGACCTACGAGCAGTACTTC.

This clonotype showed up just a few times. The CDR3 is CASSPRFHSNQPQHF. Here the CDR3 DNA reads TGTGCCAGCAGTCCCCGGTTTCATAGCAATCAGCCCCAGCATTTT. The genes are TRBV28 and TRBJ1-5, with D uncertain. Germline CDR1 and CDR2: MDHEN and SYDVKM. The CDR3 sequence is 15 residues long. Trimming removed 5 bases from V and 0 bases from J, with 11 bases in between.

This clonotype was recorded at least ten times. In nucleotides, the CDR3 is TGTGCCATCAGGAATTACCCGACGAGCACAGATACGCAGTATTTT. It is translated as CAIRNYPTSTDTQYF. The V call is TRBV10-3, the J call TRBJ2-3, with no clear D. V was pared by 6 bases and J by 0 bases, with 13 bases between. Germline values: CDR1 ENHRY, CDR2 SYGVKD. CDR3 length: 15 residues.

This clonotype appeared a few times. The V call is TRBV7-2, the J call TRBJ2-7, with D unresolved. Looked up from germline, CDR1 is SGHTA and CDR2 is FQGNSA. The CDR3 runs 13 residues. V dropped 3 bases and J dropped 5 bases, with 11 bases sitting between them. CDR3 in DNA: TGTGCCAGCAGCTTTCGGATCTGGGACGAGCAGTACTTC. Protein sequence: CASSFRIWDEQYF.

The rearrangement links TRBV7-9 to TRBJ1-1; 9 positions match TRBD1. After removal of 4 bases from V and 6 bases from J, the junction contained 9 bases not matched to a gene. Per germline, CDR1 SEHNR and CDR2 FQNEAQ (reference sequence). This CDR3 contains 15 residues. The chain's CDR3 is CASSSYRDREAEAFF. CDR3 nucleotide sequence: TGTGCCAGCAGCTCCTATCGGGACAGGGAGGCTGAAGCTTTCTTT.

This clonotype showed up just a few times. The CDR3 DNA follows: TGTGCCAGCCTTCGACAGGGGGAGAATGAGCAGTTCTTC. Protein product: CASLRQGENEQFF. The chain recombines TRBV6-2 or TRBV6-3 with TRBJ2-1; 9 bases are a match to TRBD1. The V gene's germline CDR1 is MNHEY and CDR2 SVGEGT. CDR3 size: 13 residues. The ends lost 8 bases at V and 7 bases at J; junction bases unmatched: 6.

V is TRBV28 and J is TRBJ2-3; D unclear. The V and J ends lost 8 bases and 6 bases respectively, with 15 bases between them. The CDR3 has 13 amino acids. Germline values: CDR1 MDHEN, CDR2 SYDVKM. CDR3 in DNA: TGTGCCAGCCGGCGGCTAGTCGTGGATACGCAGTATTTT. Translated, it gives CASRRLVVDTQYF.

This clonotype was recorded at least ten times. The genes are TRBV20-1 and TRBJ2-1, with 7 bases fitting TRBD2. Germline V gene lookup returns CDR1 DFQATT and CDR2 SNEGSKA (reference sequence). With 7 bases clipped from V and 2 bases from J, the junction kept 11 bases outside the gene matches. CDR3 size: 15 residues. CDR3 sequence reads: CSGLRGTTAYNEQFF. CDR3 DNA sequence: TGCAGTGGGTTGCGGGGGACGACAGCCTACAATGAGCAGTTCTTC.

This sequence joins TRBV6-1 and TRBJ1-2; D possibly corresponds to TRBD1 (5 bases). The V and J ends lost 11 bases and 3 bases respectively, with 10 bases between them. The V gene's germline CDR1 is MNHNS and CDR2 SASEGT. This CDR3 has 11 amino acids. The DNA for the CDR3 is TGTGCCGTCGGGGGGGACTATGGCTACACCTTC. Translating gives CAVGGDYGYTF.

This clonotype was seen at least ten times. The genes are TRBV12-3 or TRBV12-4 and TRBJ2-3, with no clear D. V lost 3 bases and J lost 6, with 7 bases in between. The CDR3 is 12 amino acids. CDR3 region: CASSLSWDTQYF. The CDR3 DNA reads as TGTGCCAGCAGTTTGTCGTGGGATACGCAGTATTTT.

The sample holds a few counts of this clonotype. The chain couples TRBV7-9 to TRBJ1-1; D not certain. This CDR3 is 12 amino acids long. V lost 5 bases and J 7 bases, leaving 11 bases between the germline ends. Per germline, CDR1 SEHNR and CDR2 FQNEAQ (reference sequence). The DNA of the CDR3 is TGTGCCAGCAGCGAATCCGGGATTGAAGCTTTCTTT. Protein sequence: CASSESGIEAFF.

The chain uses TRBV29-1 and TRBJ1-5; no clear D gene. Trimming pared 4 bases from V and 0 bases from J, leaving 13 bases between. The CDR3 covers 15 residues. In germline, CDR1 is SQVTM, CDR2 ANQGSEA. This chain's CDR3 is CSVAVGSYSNQPQHF. CDR3 bases: TGCAGCGTTGCCGTGGGTTCTTATAGCAATCAGCCCCAGCATTTT.

The chain combines TRBV7-3 with TRBJ2-3; D may match TRBD1 or TRBD2 (5 bases each). The CDR3 is 15 residues long. Germline CDR1 SGHTA, CDR2 FQGTGA. Between the trimmed V and J ends, which lost 5 bases and 5 bases, there was a span of 17 bases. CDR3 sequence (DNA): TGTGCCAGCAGCCCACGGGCAGGGACGGTAGATACGCAGTATTTT. This translates into CASSPRAGTVDTQYF.

Only a few counts were recorded for this clonotype. The chain couples TRBV12-3 or TRBV12-4 to TRBJ2-3; TRBD1 aligns across 7 bases. CDR3 length: 17 amino acids. The ends lost 3 bases at V and 2 bases at J; junction bases unmatched: 11. CDR3 in amino acids: CASSFHTRGQITDTQYF. The CDR3 nucleotides read TGTGCCAGCAGTTTCCATACAAGGGGACAGATCACAGATACGCAGTATTTT.

This clonotype was counted ten times or more. The chain couples TRBV5-1 to TRBJ1-2; D is possibly TRBD1 (5 bases). Looked up from germline, CDR1 is SGHRS and CDR2 is YFSETQ. With 4 bases removed from V and 5 bases from J, the gap between germline ends came to 15 bases. This CDR3 is built from 14 residues. CDR3 in DNA: TGCGCCAGCAGCACGCAGGGAGGAGGGTATGGCTACACCTTC. This codes for CASSTQGGGYGYTF.

The rearrangement links TRBV7-2 to TRBJ2-5; 8 bases line up with TRBD1. The CDR3 runs 14 residues. Germline loops: CDR1 SGHTA, CDR2 FQGNSA. V was pared by 3 bases and J by 4 bases, with 4 bases of the junction left unmatched. The CDR3, as DNA: TGTGCCAGCAGCTTGACCGGACAGGGAGAGACCCAGTACTTC. The encoded protein is CASSLTGQGETQYF.

This clonotype has more than one count but fewer than ten. V gene TRBV12-3 or TRBV12-4 combines with J gene TRBJ1-2; weak D call: TRBD1 (5 bases). The CDR3 covers 15 residues. Trimming removed 5 bases at V and 1 base at J, with 14 bases between. The CDR3 nucleotides are TGTGCCAGCAGTGCCCCCATTGGGGGTAACTATGGCTACACCTTC. Translated: CASSAPIGGNYGYTF.